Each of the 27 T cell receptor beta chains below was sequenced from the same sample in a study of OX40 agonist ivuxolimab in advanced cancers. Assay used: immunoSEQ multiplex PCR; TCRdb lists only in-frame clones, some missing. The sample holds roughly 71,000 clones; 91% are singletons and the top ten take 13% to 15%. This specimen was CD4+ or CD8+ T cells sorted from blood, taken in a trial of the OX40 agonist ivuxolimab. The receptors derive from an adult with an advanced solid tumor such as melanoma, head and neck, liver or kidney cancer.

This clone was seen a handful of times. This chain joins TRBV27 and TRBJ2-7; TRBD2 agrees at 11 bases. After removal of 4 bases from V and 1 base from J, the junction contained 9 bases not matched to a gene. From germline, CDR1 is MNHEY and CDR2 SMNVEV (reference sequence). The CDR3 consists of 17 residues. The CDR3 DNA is TGTGCCAGCAGTTCCCACCTAGCGGGAGGATTTTCCTACGAGCAGTACTTC. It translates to CASSSHLAGGFSYEQYF.

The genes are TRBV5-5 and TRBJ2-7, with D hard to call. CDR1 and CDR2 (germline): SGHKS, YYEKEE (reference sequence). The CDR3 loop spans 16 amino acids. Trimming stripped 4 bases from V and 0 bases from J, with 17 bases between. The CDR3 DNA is TGTGCCAGCAGCGTGGATTACCTCAGGCCCTCCTACGAGCAGTACTTC. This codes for CASSVDYLRPSYEQYF.

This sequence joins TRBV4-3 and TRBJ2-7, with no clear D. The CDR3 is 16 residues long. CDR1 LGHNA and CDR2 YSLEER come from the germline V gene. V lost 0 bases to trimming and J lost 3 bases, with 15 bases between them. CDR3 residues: CASSQEMGMVYYEQYF. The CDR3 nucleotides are TGCGCCAGCAGCCAAGAGATGGGGATGGTTTACTACGAGCAGTACTTC.

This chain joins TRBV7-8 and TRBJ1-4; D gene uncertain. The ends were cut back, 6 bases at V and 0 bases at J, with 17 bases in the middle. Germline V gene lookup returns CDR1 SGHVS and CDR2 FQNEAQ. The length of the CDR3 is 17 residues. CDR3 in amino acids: CASSMLLPGATNEKLFF. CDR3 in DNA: TGTGCCAGCAGTATGCTCCTTCCCGGGGCAACTAATGAAAAACTGTTTTTT.

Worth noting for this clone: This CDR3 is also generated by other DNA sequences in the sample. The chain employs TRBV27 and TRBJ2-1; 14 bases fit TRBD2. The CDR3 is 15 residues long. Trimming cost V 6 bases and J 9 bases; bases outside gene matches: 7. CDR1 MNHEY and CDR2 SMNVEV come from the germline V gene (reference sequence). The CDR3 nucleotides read TGTGCCAGCAGCTCGGGACTAGCGGGAGTGGGTGAGCAGTTCTTC. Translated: CASSSGLAGVGEQFF.

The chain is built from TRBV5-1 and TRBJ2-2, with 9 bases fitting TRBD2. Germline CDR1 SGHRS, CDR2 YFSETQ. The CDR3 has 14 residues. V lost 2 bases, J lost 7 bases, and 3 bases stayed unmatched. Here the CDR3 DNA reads TGCGCCAGCAGCTTAGCGGGAGGCGGCGGGGAGCTGTTTTTT. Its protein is CASSLAGGGGELFF.

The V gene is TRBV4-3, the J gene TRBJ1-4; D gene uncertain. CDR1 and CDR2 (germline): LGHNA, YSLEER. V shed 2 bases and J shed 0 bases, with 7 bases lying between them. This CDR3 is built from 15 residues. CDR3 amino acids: CASSQYTATNEKLFF. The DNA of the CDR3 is TGCGCCAGCAGCCAATACACAGCAACTAATGAAAAACTGTTTTTT.

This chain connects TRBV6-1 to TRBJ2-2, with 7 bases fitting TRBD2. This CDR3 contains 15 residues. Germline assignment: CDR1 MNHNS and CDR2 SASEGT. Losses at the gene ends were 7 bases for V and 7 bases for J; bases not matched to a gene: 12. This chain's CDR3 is CASTPGTTEGGELFF. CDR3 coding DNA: TGTGCCAGCACTCCCGGGACTACTGAGGGCGGGGAGCTGTTTTTT.

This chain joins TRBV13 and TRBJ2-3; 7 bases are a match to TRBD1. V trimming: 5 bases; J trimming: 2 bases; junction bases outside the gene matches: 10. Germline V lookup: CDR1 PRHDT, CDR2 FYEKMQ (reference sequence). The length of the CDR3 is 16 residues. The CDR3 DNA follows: TGTGCCAGCAGCCACCCGACAGGGTCGAACACAGATACGCAGTATTTT. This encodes CASSHPTGSNTDTQYF.

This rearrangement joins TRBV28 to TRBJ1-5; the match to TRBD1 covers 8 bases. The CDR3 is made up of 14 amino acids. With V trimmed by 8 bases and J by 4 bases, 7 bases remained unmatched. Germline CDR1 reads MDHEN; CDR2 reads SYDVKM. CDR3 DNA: TGTGCCAGCCTCGCGACAGGGGTGAATCAGCCCCAGCATTTT. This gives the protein CASLATGVNQPQHF. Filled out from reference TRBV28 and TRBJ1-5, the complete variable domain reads DVKVTQSSRYLVKRTGEKVFLECVQDMDHENMFWYRQDPGLGLRLIYFSYDVKMKEKGDIPEGYSVSREKKERFSLILESASTNQTSMYLCASLATGVNQPQHFGDGTRLSIL.

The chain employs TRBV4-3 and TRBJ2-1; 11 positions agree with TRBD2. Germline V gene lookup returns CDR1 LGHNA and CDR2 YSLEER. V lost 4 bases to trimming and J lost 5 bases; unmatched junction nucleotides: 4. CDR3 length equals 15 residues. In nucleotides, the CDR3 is TGCGCCAGCAGCCCTACTAGCGGGAGTAACAATGAGCAGTTCTTC. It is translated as CASSPTSGSNNEQFF.

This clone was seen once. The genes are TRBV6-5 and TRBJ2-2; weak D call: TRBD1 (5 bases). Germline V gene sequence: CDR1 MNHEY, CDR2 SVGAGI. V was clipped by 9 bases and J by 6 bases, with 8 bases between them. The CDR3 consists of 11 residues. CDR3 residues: CASLGAGELFF. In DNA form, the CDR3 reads TGTGCCAGTTTAGGGGCCGGGGAGCTGTTTTTT.

The CDR3 region has the DNA TGTGCCAGTGGGGTGGGACTAGCGGAAGATACGCAGTATTTT. Its protein product is CASGVGLAEDTQYF. The chain recombines TRBV28 with TRBJ2-3, with 11 bases that match TRBD2. The CDR3 extends over 14 amino acids. CDR1 MDHEN and CDR2 SYDVKM come from the germline V gene. The V gene end was trimmed by 9 bases and the J gene end by 5 bases; junction bases not matched to a gene: 7.

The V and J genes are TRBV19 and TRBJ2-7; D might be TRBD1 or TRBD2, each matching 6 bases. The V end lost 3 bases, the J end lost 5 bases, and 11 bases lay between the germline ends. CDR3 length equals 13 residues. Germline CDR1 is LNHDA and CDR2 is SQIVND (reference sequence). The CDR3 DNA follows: TGTGCCAGTAGTATCGGGGGCGTCAACGAGCAGTACTTC. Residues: CASSIGGVNEQYF.

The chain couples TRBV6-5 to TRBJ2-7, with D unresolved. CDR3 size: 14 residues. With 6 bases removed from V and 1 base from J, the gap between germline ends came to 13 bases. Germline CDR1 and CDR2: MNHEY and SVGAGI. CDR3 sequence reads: CASRDPGLSYEQYF. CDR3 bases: TGTGCCAGCAGAGATCCGGGCCTATCCTACGAGCAGTACTTC.

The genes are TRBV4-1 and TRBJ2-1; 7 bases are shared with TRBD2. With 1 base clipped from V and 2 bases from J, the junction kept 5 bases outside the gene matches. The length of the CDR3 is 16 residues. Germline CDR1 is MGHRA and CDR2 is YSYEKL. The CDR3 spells CASSQGPAGTYNEQFF. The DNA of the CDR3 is TGCGCCAGCAGCCAAGGTCCAGCGGGGACCTACAATGAGCAGTTCTTC.

For the CDR3, the DNA is TGTGCCAGCAGCCAAGAAGCGGGAGGACTCTACGAGCAGTACTTC. Translation: CASSQEAGGLYEQYF. The chain has TRBV4-2 and TRBJ2-7; 9 bases map to TRBD2. The junction had 3 bases not matched to a gene; V was cut back by 0 bases and J by 3 bases. This CDR3 region has 15 residues. Per germline, CDR1 LGHNA and CDR2 YNFKEQ.

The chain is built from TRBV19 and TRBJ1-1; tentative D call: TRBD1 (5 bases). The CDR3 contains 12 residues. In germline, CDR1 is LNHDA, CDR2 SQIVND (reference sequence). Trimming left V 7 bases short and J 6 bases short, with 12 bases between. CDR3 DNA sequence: TGTGCCAGTATCGGGGTCAGGGCTGAAGCTTTCTTT. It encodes CASIGVRAEAFF.

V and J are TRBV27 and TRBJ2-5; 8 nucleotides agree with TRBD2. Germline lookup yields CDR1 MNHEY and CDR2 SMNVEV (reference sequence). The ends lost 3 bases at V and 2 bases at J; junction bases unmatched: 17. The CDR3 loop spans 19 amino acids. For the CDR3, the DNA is TGTGCCAGCAGTTTTGGGGGGCCTGGGGCGACTAGCGCGCAAGAGACCCAGTACTTC. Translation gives CASSFGGPGATSAQETQYF.

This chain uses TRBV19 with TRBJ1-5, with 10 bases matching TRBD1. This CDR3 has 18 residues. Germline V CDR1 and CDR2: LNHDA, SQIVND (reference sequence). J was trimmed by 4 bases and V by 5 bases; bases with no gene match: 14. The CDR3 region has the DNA TGTGCCAGTAGTCGGGGCAGCGGGACAGGGGTCGGAAATCAGCCCCAGCATTTT. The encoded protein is CASSRGSGTGVGNQPQHF.

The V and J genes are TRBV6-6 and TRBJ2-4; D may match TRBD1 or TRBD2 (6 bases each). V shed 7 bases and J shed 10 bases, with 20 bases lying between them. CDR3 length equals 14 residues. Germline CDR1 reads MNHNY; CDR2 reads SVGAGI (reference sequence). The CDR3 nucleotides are TGTGCCAGCACTTATGGGATGCAGGGGAGGATTCAGTACTTC. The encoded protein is CASTYGMQGRIQYF.

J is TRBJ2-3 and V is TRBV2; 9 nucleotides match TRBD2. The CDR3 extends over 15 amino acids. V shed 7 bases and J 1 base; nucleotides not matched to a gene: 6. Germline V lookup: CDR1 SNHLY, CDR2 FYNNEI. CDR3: CASTPWTSGTDTQYF. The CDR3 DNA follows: TGTGCCAGCACCCCTTGGACTAGCGGCACAGATACGCAGTATTTT.

Here the CDR3 reads CASSGWTDSNTEAFF. The CDR3 nucleotides are TGTGCCAGCAGCGGTTGGACGGACTCGAACACTGAAGCTTTCTTT. The chain carries TRBV7-9 and TRBJ1-1; D is undetermined. The ends were cut back, 5 bases at V and 1 base at J, with 14 bases in the middle. The CDR3 consists of 15 residues. From germline, CDR1 is SEHNR and CDR2 FQNEAQ (reference sequence).

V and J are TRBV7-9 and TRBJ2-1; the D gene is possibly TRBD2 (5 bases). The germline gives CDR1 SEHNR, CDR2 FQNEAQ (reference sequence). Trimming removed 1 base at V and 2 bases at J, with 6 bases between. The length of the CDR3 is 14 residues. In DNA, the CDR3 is TGTGCCAGCAGCTTAGACGGGACCTACAATGAGCAGTTCTTC. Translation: CASSLDGTYNEQFF.

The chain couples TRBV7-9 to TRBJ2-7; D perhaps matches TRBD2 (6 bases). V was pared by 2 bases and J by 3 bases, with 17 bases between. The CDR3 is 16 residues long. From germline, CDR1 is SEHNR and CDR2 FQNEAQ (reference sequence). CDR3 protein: CASSLWWEEGIYEQYF. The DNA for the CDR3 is TGTGCCAGCAGCTTATGGTGGGAGGAGGGAATCTACGAGCAGTACTTC.

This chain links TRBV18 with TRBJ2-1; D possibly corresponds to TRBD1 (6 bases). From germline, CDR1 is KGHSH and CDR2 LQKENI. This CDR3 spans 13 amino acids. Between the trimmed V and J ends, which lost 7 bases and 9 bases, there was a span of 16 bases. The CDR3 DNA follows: TGTGCCAGCTACGCGGCAGGGGAAGGTGAGCAGTTCTTC. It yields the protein CASYAAGEGEQFF.

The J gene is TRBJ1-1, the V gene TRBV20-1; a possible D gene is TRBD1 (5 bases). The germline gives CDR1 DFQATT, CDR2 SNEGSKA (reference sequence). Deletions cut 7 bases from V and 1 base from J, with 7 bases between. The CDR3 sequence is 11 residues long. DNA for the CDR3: TGCAGTGTTGGACAGAACACTGAAGCTTTCTTT. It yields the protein CSVGQNTEAFF.